The clone carrying this T cell receptor beta chain was observed many times. Deletions cut 6 bases from V and 1 base from J, with 17 bases between. This CDR3 is built from 16 residues. Germline-derived CDR1 and CDR2 are MDHEN and SYDVKM. This entry is derived from a study of regulatory T cells in long-lasting Graves disease. Library construction for TCR beta used iRepertoire HTBI primers and Arm-PCR of CDR3 regions. One entry per CDR3 protein results from TCRdb running MiXCR on the multiplex PCR reads. The sample lists over 450,000 distinct CDR3 sequences; 12% were seen once. Time point: newly diagnosed GD, antithyroid drugs for less than 3 months. The TCR library was prepared using RNA isolated from PBMCs. In addition, the sample was reused for a study of T cells in Graves' hyperthyroidism and ophthalmopathy.

The source was peripheral blood mononuclear cells (PBMCs), collected at new diagnosis, from a patient treated with antithyroid drugs. The clonotype originates from a woman aged 25 to 45 with Graves disease. The V gene is TRBV28, the J gene TRBJ2-3, with D perhaps given as TRBD1 or TRBD2 (5 bases each). CDR3 residues: CASRKPRMGGTDTQYF. CDR3 coding DNA: TGTGCCAGCAGGAAACCCCGGATGGGGGGCACAGATACGCAGTATTTT.